The clone carrying this T cell receptor (beta chain) was seen many times. V shed 0 bases and J 7 bases; nucleotides not matched to a gene: 5. Germline V gene sequence: CDR1 KGHSH, CDR2 LQKENI. CDR3 length: 16 amino acids. Used for diagnoses were clinical symptoms, serum thyroxine and TRAb, thyroid ultrasound and orbital computed tomography. This entry comes from a study of T cells in Graves' hyperthyroidism and ophthalmopathy. Study information: Any treatment followed the collection of peripheral blood at initial diagnosis.

Amplification yielded TCR beta CDR3 regions, with RNA transcripts as the source. In the first-round RT-PCR of the TCR CDR3, the HTBI primer set was used. From the multiplex PCR reads, TCRdb called clonotypes with MiXCR, one entry per CDR3 protein. The sample holds a few hundred thousand distinct CDR3 sequences, around 14% seen once. The sample taken for sequencing was blood. The V gene is TRBV18, the J gene TRBJ2-1, with 11 positions matching TRBD2. The sequence came from a woman between 18 and 29 years old with Graves' hyperthyroidism. CDR3 DNA: TGTGCCAGCTCACCACCGAGACTAGCGGGAAGGAATGAGCAGTTCTTC. It specifies CASSPPRLAGRNEQFF.